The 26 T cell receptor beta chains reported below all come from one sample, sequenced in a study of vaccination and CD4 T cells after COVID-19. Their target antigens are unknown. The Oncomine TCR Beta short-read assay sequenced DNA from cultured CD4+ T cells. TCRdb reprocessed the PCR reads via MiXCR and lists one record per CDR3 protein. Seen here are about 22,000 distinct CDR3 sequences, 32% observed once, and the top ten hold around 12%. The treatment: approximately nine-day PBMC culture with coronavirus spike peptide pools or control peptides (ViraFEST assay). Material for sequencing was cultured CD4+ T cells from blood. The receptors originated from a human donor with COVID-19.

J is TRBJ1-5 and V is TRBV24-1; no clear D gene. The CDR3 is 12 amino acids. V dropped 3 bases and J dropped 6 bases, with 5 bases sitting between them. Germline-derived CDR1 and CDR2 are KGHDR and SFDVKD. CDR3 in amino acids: CATSDTSQPQHF. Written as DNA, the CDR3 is TGTGCCACCAGTGATACTTCTCAGCCCCAGCATTTT.

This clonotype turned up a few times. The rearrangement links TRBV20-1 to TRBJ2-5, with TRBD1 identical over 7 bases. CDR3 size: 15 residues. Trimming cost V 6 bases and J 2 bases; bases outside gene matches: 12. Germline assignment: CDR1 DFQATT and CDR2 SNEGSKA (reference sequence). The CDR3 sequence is CSASSTGTAQETQYF. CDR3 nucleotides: TGCAGTGCCAGTTCGACCGGGACAGCACAAGAGACCCAGTACTTC.

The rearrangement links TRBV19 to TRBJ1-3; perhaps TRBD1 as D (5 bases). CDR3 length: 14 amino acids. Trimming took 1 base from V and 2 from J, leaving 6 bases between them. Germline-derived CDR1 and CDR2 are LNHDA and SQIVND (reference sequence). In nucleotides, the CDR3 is TGTGCCAGTAGTATAGGACAGACTGGAAACACCATATATTTT. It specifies CASSIGQTGNTIYF.

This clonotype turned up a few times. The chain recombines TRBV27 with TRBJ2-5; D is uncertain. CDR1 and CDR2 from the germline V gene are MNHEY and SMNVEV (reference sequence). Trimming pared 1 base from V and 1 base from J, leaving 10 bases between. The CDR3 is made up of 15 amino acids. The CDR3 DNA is TGTGCCAGCAGTTTATTTTCCCGTAGCCAAGAGACCCAGTACTTC. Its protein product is CASSLFSRSQETQYF.

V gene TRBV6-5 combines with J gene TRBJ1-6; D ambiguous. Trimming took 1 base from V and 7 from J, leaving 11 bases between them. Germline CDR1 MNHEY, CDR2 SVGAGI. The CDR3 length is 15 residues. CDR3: CASSYFDKANSPLHF. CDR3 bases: TGTGCCAGCAGTTACTTTGACAAGGCGAATTCACCCCTCCACTTT.

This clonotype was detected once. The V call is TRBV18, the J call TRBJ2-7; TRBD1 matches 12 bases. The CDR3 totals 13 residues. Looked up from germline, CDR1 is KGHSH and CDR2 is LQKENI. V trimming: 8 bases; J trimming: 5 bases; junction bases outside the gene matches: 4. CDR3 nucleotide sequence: TGTGCCAGCGCGGGACAGGGGGCTGACGAGCAGTACTTC. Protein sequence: CASAGQGADEQYF.

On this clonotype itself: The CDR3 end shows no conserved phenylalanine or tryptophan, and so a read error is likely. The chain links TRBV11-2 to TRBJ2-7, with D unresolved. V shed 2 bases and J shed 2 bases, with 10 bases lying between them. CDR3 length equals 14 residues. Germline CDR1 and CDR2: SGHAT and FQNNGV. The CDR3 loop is CASSLMEPTYEQYL. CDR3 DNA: TGTGCCAGCAGCTTAATGGAACCGACCTACGAGCAGTACCTC.

The CDR3 spells CASSLTAGNTIYF. CDR3 nucleotides: TGTGCCAGCAGTTTGACAGCTGGAAACACCATATATTTT. J is TRBJ1-3 and V is TRBV12-3 or TRBV12-4, with D possibly being TRBD1 (5 bases). The CDR3 is 13 residues long. V shed 3 bases and J shed 2 bases, with 5 bases lying between them.

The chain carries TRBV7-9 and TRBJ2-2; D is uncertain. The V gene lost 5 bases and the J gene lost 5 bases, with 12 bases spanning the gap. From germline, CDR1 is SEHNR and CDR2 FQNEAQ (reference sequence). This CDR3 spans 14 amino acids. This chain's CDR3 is CASSLTLGTGELFF. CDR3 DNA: TGTGCCAGCAGCCTTACATTGGGAACCGGGGAGCTGTTTTTT.

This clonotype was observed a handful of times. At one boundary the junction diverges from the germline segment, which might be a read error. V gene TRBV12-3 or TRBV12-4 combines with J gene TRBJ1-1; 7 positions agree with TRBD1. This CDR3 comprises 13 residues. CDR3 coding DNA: TGTGCCAGCAGCTTAGACAGGGTGGGTGAAGCTTTCTTT. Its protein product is CASSLDRVGEAFF.

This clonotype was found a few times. The CDR3 protein is CASSLVRRTGSGGYTF. The CDR3 region has the DNA TGTGCCAGCAGCTTAGTTCGTAGGACAGGGAGTGGTGGCTACACCTTC. This chain connects TRBV7-6 to TRBJ1-2; 8 bases are a match to TRBD1. This CDR3 is built from 16 residues. Germline V lookup: CDR1 SGHVS, CDR2 FNYEAQ. V lost 1 base to trimming and J lost 7 bases; unmatched junction nucleotides: 11.

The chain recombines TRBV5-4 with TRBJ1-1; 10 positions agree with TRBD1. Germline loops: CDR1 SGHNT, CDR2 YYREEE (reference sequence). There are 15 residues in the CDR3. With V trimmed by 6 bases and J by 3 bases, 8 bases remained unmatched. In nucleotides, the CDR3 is TGTGCCAGCACCGGGGACAGGGGTTATGACACTGAAGCTTTCTTT. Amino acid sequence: CASTGDRGYDTEAFF.

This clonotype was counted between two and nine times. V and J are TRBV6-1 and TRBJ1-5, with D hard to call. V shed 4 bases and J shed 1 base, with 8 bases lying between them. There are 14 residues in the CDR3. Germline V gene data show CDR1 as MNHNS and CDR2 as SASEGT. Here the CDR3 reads CASSGSRSNQPQHF. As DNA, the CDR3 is TGTGCCAGCAGTGGATCCAGGAGCAATCAGCCCCAGCATTTT.

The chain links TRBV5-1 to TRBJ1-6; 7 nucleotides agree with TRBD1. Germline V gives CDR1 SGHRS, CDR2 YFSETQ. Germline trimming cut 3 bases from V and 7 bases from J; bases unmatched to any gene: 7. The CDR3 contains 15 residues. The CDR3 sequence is CASSSREQGNSPLHF. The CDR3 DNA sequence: TGCGCCAGCAGCTCGAGGGAACAGGGGAATTCACCCCTCCACTTT.

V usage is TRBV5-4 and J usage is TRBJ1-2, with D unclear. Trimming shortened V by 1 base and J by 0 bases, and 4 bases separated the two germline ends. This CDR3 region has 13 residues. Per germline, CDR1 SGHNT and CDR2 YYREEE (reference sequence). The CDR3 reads CASSLPPNYGYTF. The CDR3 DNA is TGTGCCAGCAGCTTGCCGCCTAACTATGGCTACACCTTC.

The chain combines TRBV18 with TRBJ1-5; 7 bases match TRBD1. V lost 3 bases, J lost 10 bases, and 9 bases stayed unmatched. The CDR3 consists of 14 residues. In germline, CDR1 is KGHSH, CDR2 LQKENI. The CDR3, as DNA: TGTGCCAGCTCACCGGGACAGCACGGGGGTCCCCAGCATTTT. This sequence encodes CASSPGQHGGPQHF.

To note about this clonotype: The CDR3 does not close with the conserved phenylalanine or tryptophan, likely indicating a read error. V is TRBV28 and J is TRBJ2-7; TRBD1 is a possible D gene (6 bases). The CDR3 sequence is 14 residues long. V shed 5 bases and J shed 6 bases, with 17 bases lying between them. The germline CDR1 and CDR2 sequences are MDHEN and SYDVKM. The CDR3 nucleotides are TGTGCCAGCAGTCCTTCAAACAGGGTTGGCGAGCAGTACTCC. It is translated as CASSPSNRVGEQYS.

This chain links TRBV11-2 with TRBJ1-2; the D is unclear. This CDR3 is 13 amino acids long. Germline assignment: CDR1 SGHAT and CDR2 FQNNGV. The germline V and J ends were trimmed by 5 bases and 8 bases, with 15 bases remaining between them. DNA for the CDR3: TGTGCCAGCAGCCCCGACCGGTTTGTAGGCTACACCTTC. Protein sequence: CASSPDRFVGYTF.

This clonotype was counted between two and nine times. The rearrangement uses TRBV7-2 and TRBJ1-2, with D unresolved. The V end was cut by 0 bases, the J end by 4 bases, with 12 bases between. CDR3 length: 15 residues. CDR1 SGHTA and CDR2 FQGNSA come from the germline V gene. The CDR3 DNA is TGTGCCAGCAGCTTAGCAACATCACCGGTCTATGGCTACACCTTC. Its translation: CASSLATSPVYGYTF.

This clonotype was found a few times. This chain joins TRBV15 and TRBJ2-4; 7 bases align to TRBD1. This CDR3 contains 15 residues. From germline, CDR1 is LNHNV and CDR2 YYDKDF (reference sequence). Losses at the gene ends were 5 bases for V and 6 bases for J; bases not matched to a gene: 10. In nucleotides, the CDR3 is TGTGCCACCAGCCAGGCGACAGGGTTGGCAAACATTCAGTACTTC. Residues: CATSQATGLANIQYF. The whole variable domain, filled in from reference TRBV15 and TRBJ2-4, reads DAMVIQNPRYQVTQFGKPVTLSCSQTLNHNVMYWYQQKSSQAPKLLFHYYDKDFNNEADTPDNFQSRRPNTSFCFLDIRSPGLGDTAMYLCATSQATGLANIQYFGAGTRLSVL.

The CDR3 sequence: CASSQVGSPGDISPLHF. The CDR3 DNA reads as TGTGCCAGCAGCCAAGTGGGGTCCCCTGGGGACATTTCACCCCTCCACTTT. The genes are TRBV4-2 and TRBJ1-6; weak D call: TRBD1 (6 bases). Between the trimmed V and J ends, which lost 1 base and 9 bases, there was a span of 19 bases. Germline V gene sequence: CDR1 LGHNA, CDR2 YNFKEQ. The CDR3 runs to 17 residues.

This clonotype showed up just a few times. The CDR3 sequence is CASYPNGLGEDPYEQYF. CDR3 nucleotide sequence: TGTGCCAGCTACCCCAACGGGCTAGGGGAAGATCCCTACGAGCAGTACTTC. The chain employs TRBV6-1 and TRBJ2-7, with a tentative D call TRBD1 (5 bases). The V gene's germline CDR1 is MNHNS and CDR2 SASEGT. Trimming left V 8 bases short and J 2 bases short, with 25 bases between. There are 17 residues in the CDR3.

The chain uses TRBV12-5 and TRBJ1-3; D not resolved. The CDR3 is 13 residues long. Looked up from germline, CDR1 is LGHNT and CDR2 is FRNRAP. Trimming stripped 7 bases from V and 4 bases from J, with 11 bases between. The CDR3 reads CASDGAGGNTIYF. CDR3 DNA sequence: TGTGCTAGTGACGGCGCGGGCGGAAACACCATATATTTT.

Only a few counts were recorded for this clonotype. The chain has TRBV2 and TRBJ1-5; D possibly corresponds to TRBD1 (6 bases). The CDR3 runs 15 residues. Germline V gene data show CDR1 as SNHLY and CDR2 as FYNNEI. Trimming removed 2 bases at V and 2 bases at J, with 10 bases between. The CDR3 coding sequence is TGTGCCAGCAGTGAACGGGGGGCAGGCAATCAGCCCCAGCATTTT. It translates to CASSERGAGNQPQHF.

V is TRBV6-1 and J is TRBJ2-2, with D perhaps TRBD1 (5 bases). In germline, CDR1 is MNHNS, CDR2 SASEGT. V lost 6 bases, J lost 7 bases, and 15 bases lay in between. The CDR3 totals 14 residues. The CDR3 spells CASSPLPGNGELFF. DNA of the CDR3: TGTGCCAGCAGCCCACTTCCAGGGAACGGGGAGCTGTTTTTT.

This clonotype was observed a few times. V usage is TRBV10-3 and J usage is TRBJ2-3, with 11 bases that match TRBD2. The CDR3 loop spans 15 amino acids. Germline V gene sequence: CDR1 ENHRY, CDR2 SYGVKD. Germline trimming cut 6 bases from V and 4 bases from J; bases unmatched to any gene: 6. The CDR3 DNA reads TGTGCCATCAGCCAACTAGCGGGGGTTTCAGATACGCAGTATTTT. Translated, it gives CAISQLAGVSDTQYF.